A selection of T cell receptor beta chains follows, all from one sample in a study of response to subunit inactivated influenza vaccine. Using its own MiXCR run on the RT-PCR reads, TCRdb lists one record per CDR3 protein. The data hold roughly 550,000 distinct CDR3 sequences, with roughly 25% observed a single time. This same sample was also taken into another study, of T cells expressing NK-cell markers.

Material: CD4+ T cells sorted from PBMCs, obtained about 13 days after vaccination. Source of these receptors: a man between 45 and 60 years old who received an inactivated influenza vaccine. The conserved cysteine and the conserved F or W are not part of the CDR3 here. The order of the fields is CDR3 protein, clone size, V gene. A clone size is listed for some rows: how often the clone was seen (once, few, many), or a class if it is expanded.

CDR3: ASSYRLQAIYNSPLH; size: -; V: TRBV6-2/TRBV6-3
CDR3: SVEAGAKNIQY; size: few; V: TRBV29-1
CDR3: ASSLGIARYNEQF; size: -; V: TRBV7-9
CDR3: ASSQRLAATDTQY; size: -; V: TRBV14
CDR3: ASSSYRGSQETQY; size: -; V: TRBV5-1
CDR3: ASSGSGKSYNEQF; size: few; V: TRBV5-1
CDR3: ASSWAGSETQY; size: many; V: TRBV12-3/TRBV12-4
CDR3: ASSLPGSTDTQY; size: -; V: TRBV7-2
CDR3: ASSPTPQNEQF; size: -; V: TRBV6-2/TRBV6-3
CDR3: ASSSRTVGNSPLH; size: once; V: TRBV7-6
CDR3: SARDMTGREKLF; size: few; V: TRBV20-1
CDR3: ASSSDGTGVSDTQY; size: -; V: TRBV5-8
CDR3: SAKTTVMNTEAF; size: few; V: TRBV20-1
CDR3: ASSLGGNTQY; size: -; V: TRBV7-2
CDR3: ASSGVGMETQY; size: few; V: TRBV5-1
CDR3: ASSRDAGGNQPQH; size: -; V: TRBV7-2
CDR3: ASSPQVGGHNEQF; size: few; V: TRBV3-1
CDR3: SASPRSNEQF; size: many; V: TRBV20-1
CDR3: ASSFGVGDQPQH; size: many; V: TRBV28
CDR3: ASHRDSYEQY; size: few; V: TRBV6-2/TRBV6-3
CDR3: ASSSDRFTYEQY; size: -; V: TRBV7-8
CDR3: ASSVSSKDRGDNSPLH; size: -; V: TRBV2
CDR3: ASSLTEGNTEAF; size: few; V: TRBV7-2
CDR3: ASSAPGTGRYEQY; size: once; V: TRBV2
CDR3: ASSQDGISGNTGELF; size: -; V: TRBV4-3
CDR3: ASSLMGRGRWETQY; size: few; V: TRBV7-2
CDR3: ASTIGGFGNQPQH; size: few; V: TRBV5-6
CDR3: SARGAGGRQETQY; size: -; V: TRBV20-1
CDR3: ASSTAGGREQF; size: -; V: TRBV12-3/TRBV12-4
CDR3: ASSRWTGEGEKLF; size: -; V: TRBV3-1
CDR3: SVSTRAGTQY; size: few; V: TRBV29-1
CDR3: ASSQARAGELF; size: -; V: TRBV11-2
CDR3: ASSPSDRVGGTEAF; size: -; V: TRBV6-1
CDR3: ASSPGLHSYEQY; size: few; V: TRBV3-1
CDR3: SAGGRGHEKLF; size: few; V: TRBV20-1
CDR3: ASSLDPANTGELF; size: few; V: TRBV5-1
CDR3: ASRMTSADTQY; size: few; V: TRBV5-1
CDR3: ASSELQLSQPQH; size: once; V: TRBV6-1
CDR3: ASRRQGVSTEAF; size: -; V: TRBV12-3/TRBV12-4
CDR3: ASSLAVRTGGEAF; size: few; V: TRBV5-5
CDR3: ASKVGGADTQY; size: -; V: TRBV5-1
CDR3: SARGGSLHGYT; size: few; V: TRBV20-1